The source of this TCR beta chain is a study of cytomegalovirus exposure and HLA in healthy donors (TCRdb year 2017). Describing the broader study: According to an earlier analysis of 550 to 700 of the donors, 150 million to 200 million T cells yielded over 90 million unique TCR beta sequences and 276 Gb of sequence data. The study aimed to test whether signatures of past pathogen exposure could be identified by cataloging public T cell receptors. Among some 400 genotyped donors of the cohort, an average of approximately 220,000 unique TCR beta nucleotide sequences was sequenced per donor, of which approximately 18% were non-productive. All discovery cohort repertoires had been generated using a single sequencing platform. Genome-wide SNP genotypes for about three fifths of the roughly 700 donors were used in a later genetic analysis, which treated that subset as a discovery cohort. Besides the first cohort of approximately 710 subjects, a separate validation cohort made up of some 110 different subjects was used. The genetic ancestry cluster associated with self-reported Caucasian donors included roughly 84% of the approximately 400 genotyped donors. Because of strong linkage in the cohort, roughly five DR-DQ haplotypes were treated as single units for association and clustering. Alongside the repertoire data, information on donor age, sex, ethnicity and CMV serostatus was compiled. An earlier analysis of about 620 of the donors applied high-throughput TCR beta sequencing to assess whether each TCR beta V gene segment acted as functional or pseudogenic. In a later analysis, previously published TCR beta repertoires from several hundred donors were re-analyzed and high-resolution HLA genotyping was added so that TCR occurrence patterns could be studied. To predict cytomegalovirus infection status, the study combined high-throughput TCR immunosequencing, statistical association of individual TCRs with disease status, and machine learning. Rather than using new phenotypic data, the later analysis identified candidate immune exposures from TCR beta sequences and from how often those sequences occurred across donors. An early release covering over 500 HLA-typed donors comprised about 290 gigabases of sequencing data and tens of millions of unique TCR sequences. HLA typing included class I and class II loci at four-digit resolution. Typing coverage varied by locus: about 620-630 donors for A, B, C, DRB1 and DQB1; under 550 for DQA1; more than 600 for DPA1; approximately 470 for DPB1. The T cell repertoires of several hundred subjects were profiled by immunosequencing and related to cytomegalovirus serostatus.

V and J are trimmed by 0 bases and 5 bases, and the gene matches miss 7 bases of the junction. Including the terminal cysteine and phenylalanine, the CDR3 comprises 15 residues. CDR3 DNA is the only sequence kept; it has 45 bases, read in frame from the first base. According to the germline V gene (reference sequence), CDR1 reads SGHNT and CDR2 reads YYREEE. Receptors were amplified or captured by the immunoSEQ multiplex PCR assay. A mixture of 60 forward primers for TCR Vbeta segments and 13 reverse primers for TCR Jbeta segments was used in the multiplex PCR. The CDR3 region of rearranged TCR beta genes was amplified from genomic DNA with a multiplex PCR assay. On the Illumina HiSeq System, the amplified TCR beta libraries were sequenced as 87-base-pair reads. As for the authors' bioinformatics: A later analysis counted 75 million to 100 million unique TCR beta chains across the 650 to 700 repertoires, and 10 million to 12 million of these chains were shared by at least two donors. Raw reads were error-corrected and collapsed into unique sequences with a nearest-neighbor algorithm that merged closely related sequences to remove PCR and sequencing errors. Alignment of CDR3 sequences to IMGT reference sequences was used to assign V, D and J gene segments. For a sequence to be retained, a match of at least six nucleotides to both a V gene segment and a J gene segment was required. Rearrangements were classified as productive when the CDR3 lacked stop codons and remained in frame with V and J, and all other rearrangements were classified as non-productive. CDR3 was defined by IMGT convention, running from the second conserved V-encoded cysteine to the conserved J-encoded phenylalanine. The earlier analysis of some 540 of the donors excluded any sequence lacking an unambiguous match to a single V gene segment. In an earlier analysis of a few hundred of the donors, a V segment was called functional when productive rearrangements were above 56.7%, and segregating when the standard deviation between donors exceeded 5%. A statistical classification framework was built to diagnose cytomegalovirus status from the catalog of TCR beta chain sequences. V and J gene assignment, in a later analysis, came from comparing TCR nucleotide sequences with IMGT/GENE-DB human TR gene sequences. Using the TCRdist pipeline, a later analysis assigned CDR3 sequences along with most-parsimonious VDJ recombination scenarios. In a later analysis, each TCR beta chain was defined by its CDR3 amino acid sequence together with its V-gene family, and reads lacking a unique V-gene family were excluded. A later analysis removed over 500 highly shared, low-generation-probability nucleotide sequences to deal with suspected cross-contamination and a sequencing artifact. In a later analysis, a clonal expansion index was calculated for each public chain from normalized within-repertoire ranks of inferred template counts. A later analysis computed generation probabilities with a VDJ recombination model fitted to out-of-frame rearrangements, and checked the results against IGoR. In a later analysis, TCR-TCR, TCR-HLA and TCR-CMV co-occurrence was scored with hypergeometric tests, and a repertoire-size bias correction was applied to TCR pairs. In a later analysis, false discovery rates were estimated by permuting HLA or CMV assignments 20 times. In a later analysis, co-occurring TCRs were grouped with DBSCAN, and TCRdist sequence similarity was added when clustering was performed within HLA-allele-positive subsets. Co-occurrence clustering excluded repertoires with fewer than 30,000 or more than 120,000 public chains, plus five with anomalous nucleotide sharing. TCRdb holds this immuneACCESS table with in-frame rearrangements only. Some clones are missing; in checked studies, unresolved V genes explain under half, and the rest has no known cause. The DNA gave D and trimming, while V, J and clone size come from that table. The sample table lists around 150,000 clones, under 90% of them with a count of one. Around 4.5% of the sample goes to the ten largest clones.

Overall study outcomes, separate from this receptor: A further reported finding was that TCR beta sequences accurately predicted the HLA-A and HLA-B alleles for most subjects in the first cohort. In a later analysis, TCR association rates were found to vary across HLA loci, with the most associated TCRs seen for DRB1 alleles and the fewest for HLA-C alleles. According to a later analysis, parvovirus B19, influenza, CMV and Epstein-Barr virus appeared linked to several top co-occurrence clusters. In an earlier analysis of a few hundred of the donors, most TCR beta V segments were observed in productive rearrangements about 87% or about 30% of the time, broadly matching IMGT annotations. The earlier analysis of some 540 of the donors excluded seventeen rarely observed V segments, including chromosome 9 orphons, because counts were too low. Specific HLA alleles were associated with 15,000 to 20,000 TCR beta sequences at a false discovery rate of 0.05 in a later analysis. Strong co-occurrence of HLA alleles, especially DR and DQ, made assigning TCR associations to individual alleles difficult. In this cohort, only TCR beta chains were sequenced, and detectable features were limited by the absence of alpha or paired-chain data. Because the 87-base-pair reads could not distinguish some IMGT-functional V segments, including TRBV6-2 and TRBV6-3, those segments were excluded. Roughly uniform sequencing depth across donors was assumed in presence/absence analyses, although this assumption may not hold. It was suggested by the authors that the approach could potentially be generalized to other disease states and immunological phenotypes. A cluster of highly shared sequence variants was judged likely to be a technical artifact of the sequencing pipeline. V-gene and J-gene trimming of TCR beta chains was associated with a missense DCLRE1C variant in a later genetic analysis, and the association was replicated in an independent cohort. Most TCR sequences were observed very rarely across donors, whereas some public TCRs were present in many individuals. In vitro tests confirmed that a few of the cytomegalovirus-associated TCR beta chains recognize cytomegalovirus antigens. Because HLA typing was unavailable for some donors at each locus, only the typed subset was used in association tests. In a later analysis, HLA-associated TCR beta chains were found to be more clonally expanded and to have lower generation probabilities than equally common non-associated chains. In the study, some 160 TCR beta chains were listed as associated with cytomegalovirus. Linkage disequilibrium might explain the correlated functional status among segregating V segments, but an unknown experimental factor could not be ruled out. Cytomegalovirus status was reported to be diagnosed by the classifier with high specificity and sensitivity in both the original and validation cohorts. Most CMV-associated TCR beta chains appeared to be HLA-restricted in a later analysis, and the HLA associations seemed to be driven largely by CMV exposure. Immune exposure information for the cohort was limited to CMV serostatus. In a later genetic analysis, fewer N-insertions in productive TCRs were reported among donors in an Asian-associated ancestry cluster than the roughly 640-donor mean.

The cohort comprised 710 or so healthy bone marrow donors. At the time of sampling, all cohort members were nominally healthy, though unrecorded immune exposures were likely present. The donor was CMV seronegative and was included in the group of 352 seronegative cohort members. A peripheral blood sample was collected from each donor, and TCR beta sequencing was performed on peripheral blood mononuclear cells. The Qiagen DNeasy Blood Extraction Kit was used to extract genomic DNA from the blood cell samples. As to this clone: Its recognized antigen is unknown. No much larger clonotype is one base removed from it; base qualities were not supplied.

Sequencing used PBMCs. The origin of this receptor is a man aged 25 to 40 in good health and CMV-seronegative. This sequence uses TRBV5-4 and TRBJ2-5; TRBD1 lines up with 7 middle nucleotides. The DNA is as follows: TGTGCCAGCAGCTTGGGTGCAGGGGGTGGGGAGACCCAGTACTTC. It encodes CASSLGAGGGETQYF.